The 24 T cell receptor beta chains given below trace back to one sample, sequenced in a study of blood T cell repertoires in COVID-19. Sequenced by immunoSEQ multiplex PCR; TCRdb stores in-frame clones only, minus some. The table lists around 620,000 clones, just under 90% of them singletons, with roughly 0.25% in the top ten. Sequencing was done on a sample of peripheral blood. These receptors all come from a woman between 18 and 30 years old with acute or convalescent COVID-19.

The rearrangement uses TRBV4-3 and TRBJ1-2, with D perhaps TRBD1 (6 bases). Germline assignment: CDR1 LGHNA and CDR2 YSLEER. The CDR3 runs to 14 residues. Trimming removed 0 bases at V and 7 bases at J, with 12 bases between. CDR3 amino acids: CASSQDRGPGGYTF. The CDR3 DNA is TGCGCCAGCAGCCAAGACAGGGGTCCGGGTGGCTACACCTTC.

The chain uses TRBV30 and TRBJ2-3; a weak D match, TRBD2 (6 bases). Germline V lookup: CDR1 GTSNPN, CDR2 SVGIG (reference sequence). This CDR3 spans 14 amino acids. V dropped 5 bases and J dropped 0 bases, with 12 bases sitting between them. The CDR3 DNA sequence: TGTGCCTGGGTGCCCGCGGGGAGCACAGATACGCAGTATTTT. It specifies CAWVPAGSTDTQYF.

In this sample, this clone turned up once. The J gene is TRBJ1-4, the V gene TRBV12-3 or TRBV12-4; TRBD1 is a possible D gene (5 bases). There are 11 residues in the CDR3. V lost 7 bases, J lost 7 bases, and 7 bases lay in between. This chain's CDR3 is CASKQGEKLFF. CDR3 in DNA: TGTGCCAGCAAGCAGGGTGAAAAACTGTTTTTT.

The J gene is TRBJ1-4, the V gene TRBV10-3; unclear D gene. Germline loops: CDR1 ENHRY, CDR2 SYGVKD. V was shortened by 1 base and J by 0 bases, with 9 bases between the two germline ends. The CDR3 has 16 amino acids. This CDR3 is CAISELEGATNEKLFF. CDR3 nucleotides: TGTGCCATCAGTGAGTTGGAGGGTGCAACTAATGAAAAACTGTTTTTT.

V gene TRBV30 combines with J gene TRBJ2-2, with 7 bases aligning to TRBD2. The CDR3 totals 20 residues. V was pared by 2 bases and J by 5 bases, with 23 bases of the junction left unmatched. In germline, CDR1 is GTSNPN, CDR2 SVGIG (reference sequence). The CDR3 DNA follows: TGTGCCTGGAGTAGACTCAGGAGCGGGGAGACTTGGGCCAGGACCGGGGAGCTGTTTTTT. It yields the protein CAWSRLRSGETWARTGELFF.

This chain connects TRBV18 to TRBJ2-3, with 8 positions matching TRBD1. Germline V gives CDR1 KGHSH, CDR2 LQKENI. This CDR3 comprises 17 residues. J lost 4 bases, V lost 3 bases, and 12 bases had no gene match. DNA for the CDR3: TGTGCCAGCTCACCTTCAGAACGCAGGGGGCTTCCAGATACGCAGTATTTT. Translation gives CASSPSERRGLPDTQYF.

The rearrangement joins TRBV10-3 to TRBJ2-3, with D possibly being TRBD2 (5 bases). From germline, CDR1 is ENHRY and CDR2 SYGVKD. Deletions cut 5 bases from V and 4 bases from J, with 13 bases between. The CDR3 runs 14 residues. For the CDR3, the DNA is TGTGCCATCAGTCTACTAGATCCCCCAGATACGCAGTATTTT. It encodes CAISLLDPPDTQYF.

As DNA, the CDR3 is TGTGCCACCAGCAGAGAGGGCGGACTCTATGGCTACACCTTC. Translated, it gives CATSREGGLYGYTF. V and J are TRBV15 and TRBJ1-2; D gene uncertain. CDR1 is LNHNV and CDR2 is YYDKDF in the germline V gene (reference sequence). The CDR3 has 14 residues. Deletions cut 0 bases from V and 4 bases from J, with 9 bases between.

The chain's CDR3 is CASSFYVDRETPLHF. The CDR3 DNA reads TGTGCCAGCAGCTTTTACGTGGACAGGGAGACACCCCTCCACTTT. This sequence joins TRBV5-4 and TRBJ1-6, with 8 bases lining up with TRBD1. CDR3 length: 15 residues. The V gene end was trimmed by 2 bases and the J gene end by 11 bases; junction bases not matched to a gene: 9. From germline, CDR1 is SGHNT and CDR2 YYREEE (reference sequence).

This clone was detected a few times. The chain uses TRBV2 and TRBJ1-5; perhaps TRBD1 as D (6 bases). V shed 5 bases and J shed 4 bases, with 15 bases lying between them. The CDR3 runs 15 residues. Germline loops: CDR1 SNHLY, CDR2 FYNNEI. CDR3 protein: CASSRDEGGNQPQHF. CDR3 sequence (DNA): TGTGCCAGCAGTCGCGACGAGGGGGGGAATCAGCCCCAGCATTTT.

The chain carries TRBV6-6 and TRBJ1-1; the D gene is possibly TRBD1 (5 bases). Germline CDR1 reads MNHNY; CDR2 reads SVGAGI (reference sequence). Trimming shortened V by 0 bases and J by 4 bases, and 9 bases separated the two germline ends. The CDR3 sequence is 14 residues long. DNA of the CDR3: TGTGCCAGCAGTTACTCGAGACAGAGCACTGAAGCTTTCTTT. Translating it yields CASSYSRQSTEAFF.

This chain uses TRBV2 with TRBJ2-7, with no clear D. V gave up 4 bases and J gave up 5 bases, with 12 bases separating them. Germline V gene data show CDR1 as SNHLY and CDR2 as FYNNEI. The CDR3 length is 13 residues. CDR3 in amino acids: CASSVPPLHEQYF. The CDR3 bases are TGTGCCAGCAGTGTTCCTCCCCTTCACGAGCAGTACTTC.

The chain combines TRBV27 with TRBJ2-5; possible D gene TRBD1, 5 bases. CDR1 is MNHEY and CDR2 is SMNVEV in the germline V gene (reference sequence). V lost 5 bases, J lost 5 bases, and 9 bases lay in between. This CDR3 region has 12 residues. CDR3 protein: CASSQGTETQYF. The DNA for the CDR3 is TGTGCCAGCAGTCAGGGTACGGAGACCCAGTACTTC.

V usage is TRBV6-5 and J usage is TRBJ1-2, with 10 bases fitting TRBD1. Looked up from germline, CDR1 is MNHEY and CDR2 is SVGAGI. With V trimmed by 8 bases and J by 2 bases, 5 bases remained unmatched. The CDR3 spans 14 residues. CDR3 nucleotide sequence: TGTGCCAGCGGTATGGACAGGGGGAACTATGGCTACACCTTC. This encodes CASGMDRGNYGYTF.

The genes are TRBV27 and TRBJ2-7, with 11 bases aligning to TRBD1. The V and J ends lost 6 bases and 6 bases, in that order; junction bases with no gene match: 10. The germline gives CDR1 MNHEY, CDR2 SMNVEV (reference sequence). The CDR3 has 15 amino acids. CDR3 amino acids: CASRGVDRGQSEQYF. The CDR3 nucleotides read TGTGCCAGCAGGGGTGTGGACAGGGGGCAGAGCGAGCAGTACTTC.

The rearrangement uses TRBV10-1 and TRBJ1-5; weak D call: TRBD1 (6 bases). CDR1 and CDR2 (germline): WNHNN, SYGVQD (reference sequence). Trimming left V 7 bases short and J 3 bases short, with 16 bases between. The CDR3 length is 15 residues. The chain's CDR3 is CASTRGRGSNQPQHF. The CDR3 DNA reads TGCGCCAGCACTAGGGGAAGGGGGTCCAATCAGCCCCAGCATTTT.

This CDR3 is CASSEAPGANSPLHF. The CDR3 nucleotides read TGTGCCAGCAGTGAAGCGCCTGGGGCCAATTCACCCCTCCACTTT. The chain employs TRBV6-1 and TRBJ1-6, with D perhaps TRBD1 (5 bases). Germline loops: CDR1 MNHNS, CDR2 SASEGT. The V gene lost 0 bases and the J gene lost 7 bases, with 10 bases spanning the gap. This CDR3 spans 15 amino acids.

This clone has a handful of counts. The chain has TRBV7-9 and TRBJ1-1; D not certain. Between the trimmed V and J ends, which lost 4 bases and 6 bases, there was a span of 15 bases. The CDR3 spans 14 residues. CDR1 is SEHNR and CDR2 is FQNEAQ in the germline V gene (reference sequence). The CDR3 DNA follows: TGTGCCAGCAGCTCCCCGGGTGGTTTGGCTGAAGCTTTCTTT. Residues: CASSSPGGLAEAFF.

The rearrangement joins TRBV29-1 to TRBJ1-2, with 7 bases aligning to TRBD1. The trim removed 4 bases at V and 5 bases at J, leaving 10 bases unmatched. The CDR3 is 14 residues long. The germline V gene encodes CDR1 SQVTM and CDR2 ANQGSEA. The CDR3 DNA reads TGCAGCGTTGCGACAGGGTATATACGGTATGGCTACACCTTC. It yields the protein CSVATGYIRYGYTF.

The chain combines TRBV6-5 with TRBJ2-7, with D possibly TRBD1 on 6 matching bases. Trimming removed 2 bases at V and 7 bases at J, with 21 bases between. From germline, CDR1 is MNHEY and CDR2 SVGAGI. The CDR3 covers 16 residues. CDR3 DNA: TGTGCCAGCAGTTACCTAATGGGGGCAGGGGATGGGGAGCAGTACTTC. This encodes CASSYLMGAGDGEQYF.

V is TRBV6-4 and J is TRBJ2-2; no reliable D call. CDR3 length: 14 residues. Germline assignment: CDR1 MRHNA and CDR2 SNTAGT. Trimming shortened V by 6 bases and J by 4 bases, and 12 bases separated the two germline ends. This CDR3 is CASSYSKGTGELFF. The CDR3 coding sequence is TGTGCCAGCAGCTACAGCAAAGGCACCGGGGAGCTGTTTTTT.

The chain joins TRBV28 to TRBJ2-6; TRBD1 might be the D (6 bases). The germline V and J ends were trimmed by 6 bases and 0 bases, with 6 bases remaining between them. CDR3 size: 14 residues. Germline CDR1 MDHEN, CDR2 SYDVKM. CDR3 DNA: TGTGCCAGCAGAGGGGGCTCTGGGGCCAACGTCCTGACTTTC. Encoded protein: CASRGGSGANVLTF.

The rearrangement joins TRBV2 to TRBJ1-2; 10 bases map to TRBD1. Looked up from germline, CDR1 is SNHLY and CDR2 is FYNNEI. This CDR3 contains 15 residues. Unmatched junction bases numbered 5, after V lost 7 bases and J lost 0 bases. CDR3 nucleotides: TGTGCCAGCATCGGGACAGGGGACGCTAACTATGGCTACACCTTC. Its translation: CASIGTGDANYGYTF.

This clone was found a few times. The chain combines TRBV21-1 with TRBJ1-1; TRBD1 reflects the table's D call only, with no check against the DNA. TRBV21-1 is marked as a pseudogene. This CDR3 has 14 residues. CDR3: CASVSTGSNTEAFF. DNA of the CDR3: TGTGCCAGCGTATCGACAGGGTCAAACACTGAAGCTTTCTTT.